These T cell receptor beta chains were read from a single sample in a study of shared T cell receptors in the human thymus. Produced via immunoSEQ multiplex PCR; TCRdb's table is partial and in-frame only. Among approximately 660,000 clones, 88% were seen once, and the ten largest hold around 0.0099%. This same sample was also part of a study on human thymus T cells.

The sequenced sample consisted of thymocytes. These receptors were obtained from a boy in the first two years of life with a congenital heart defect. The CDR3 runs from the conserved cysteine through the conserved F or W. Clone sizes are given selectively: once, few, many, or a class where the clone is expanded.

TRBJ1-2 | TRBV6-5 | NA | CASSYSRGVGGYTF
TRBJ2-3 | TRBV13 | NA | CASSPPGLASTDTQYF
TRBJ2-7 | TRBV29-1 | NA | CSFTSANSYEQYF
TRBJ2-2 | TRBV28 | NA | CASSFRARAPLSTGELFF
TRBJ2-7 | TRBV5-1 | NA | CASTQPGGGAGEQYF
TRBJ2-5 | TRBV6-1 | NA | CASSGLAIQETQYF
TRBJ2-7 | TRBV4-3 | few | CASSQDLVRLAGSDEQYF
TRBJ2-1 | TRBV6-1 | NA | CASSPQGTGYNEQFF
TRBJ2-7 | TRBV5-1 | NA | CASSLAASGLSYEQYF
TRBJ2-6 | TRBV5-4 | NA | CASSFGTGVLPGANVLTF
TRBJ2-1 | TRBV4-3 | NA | CASSQDCQREPLHNEQFF
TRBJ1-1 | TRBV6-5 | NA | CASSCTTPNTEAFF
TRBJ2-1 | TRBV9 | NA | CASKFVAGGDNEQFF
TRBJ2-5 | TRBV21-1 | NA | CASNQVAGGKEETQYF
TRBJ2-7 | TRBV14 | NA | CASSQGGGIGYEQYF
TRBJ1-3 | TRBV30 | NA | CAWTPRSSGNTIYF
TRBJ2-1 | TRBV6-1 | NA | CASSEEDTVYNEQFF
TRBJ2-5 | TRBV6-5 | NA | CASSLQSQETQYF
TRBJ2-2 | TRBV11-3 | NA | CASSLVTGGTGELFF
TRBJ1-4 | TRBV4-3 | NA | CASSQDGEKLFF
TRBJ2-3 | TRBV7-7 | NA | CASSQEAGGPTDTQYF
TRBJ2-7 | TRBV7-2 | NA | CASSPGAGGPWDEQYF
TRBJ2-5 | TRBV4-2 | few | CASSQDQRRDRDQETQYF
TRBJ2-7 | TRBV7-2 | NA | CASSRPRGTSGSYEQYF
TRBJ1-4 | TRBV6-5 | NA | CASSSCRCRVNEKLFF
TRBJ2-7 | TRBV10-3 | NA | CAISESGQGSYEQYF
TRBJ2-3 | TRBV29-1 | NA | CSGKRGSSTDTQYF
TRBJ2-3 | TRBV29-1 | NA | CSGGRGRDTQYF
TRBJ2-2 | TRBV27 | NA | CASSAGAGELFF
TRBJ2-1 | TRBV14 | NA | CASSSRGGRNEQFF
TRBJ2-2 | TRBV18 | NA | CASRKAGSNTGELFF
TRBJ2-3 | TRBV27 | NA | CASSSPLSVAGTTDTQYF
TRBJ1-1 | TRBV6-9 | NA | CASSRYQGYTEAFF
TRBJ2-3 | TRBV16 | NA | CASSHTQGTSGSRTDTQYF
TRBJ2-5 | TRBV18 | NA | CASSPPDRVETQYF
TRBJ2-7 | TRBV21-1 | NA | CASTLPREEPPSYEQYF
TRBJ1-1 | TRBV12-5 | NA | CASGLRGSEAFF
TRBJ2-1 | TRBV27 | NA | CASRKGSDPSGRDFYNEQFF
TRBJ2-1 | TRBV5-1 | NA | CASSLELAGGNEQFF
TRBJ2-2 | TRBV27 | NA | CASSPSGTRYTGELFF
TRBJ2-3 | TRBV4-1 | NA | CASSQGGAGALTDTQYF
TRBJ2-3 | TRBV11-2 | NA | CASSLDRGLAGAASTDTQYF